The 12 T cell receptor beta chains reported below all come from one sample, sequenced in a study of blood T cell repertoires in COVID-19. Only in-frame clones appear in the TCRdb table, and some are missing; sequencing was by immunoSEQ multiplex PCR. The sample includes approximately 60,000 clones, around 86% seen only once; the top ten take about 3.5%. The sequenced sample consisted of peripheral blood. These receptors came from a man aged 50-60 years with active COVID-19.

V and J are TRBV7-6 and TRBJ2-3, with TRBD2 matching over 9 bases. The CDR3 has 17 amino acids. Germline CDR1 is SGHVS and CDR2 is FNYEAQ. The J segment lost 0 bases and the V segment lost 3 bases, leaving 7 bases of the junction unmatched. CDR3 sequence: CASSLAGTSLSTDTQYF. CDR3 coding DNA: TGTGCCAGCAGCTTGGCCGGGACTAGCCTTAGCACAGATACGCAGTATTTT.

J is TRBJ2-1 and V is TRBV9; 12 bases align to TRBD2. The CDR3 length is 15 residues. With V trimmed by 3 bases and J by 6 bases, 4 bases remained unmatched. Per the germline V gene, CDR1 is SGDLS and CDR2 is YYNGEE. The CDR3 DNA reads as TGTGCCAGCAGCGCCAGGACTAGCGGGGTCAATGAGCAGTTCTTC. Its protein product is CASSARTSGVNEQFF.

This clone was seen a few times. The gene calls are TRBV9 and TRBJ1-2, with D unclear. Trimming left V 3 bases short and J 3 bases short, with 18 bases between. The CDR3 loop spans 16 amino acids. Germline V lookup: CDR1 SGDLS, CDR2 YYNGEE. This CDR3 is CASSASGIPNDYGYTF. DNA for the CDR3: TGTGCCAGCAGCGCCTCTGGCATACCCAATGACTATGGCTACACCTTC.

This chain uses TRBV19 with TRBJ1-2, with 10 positions matching TRBD1. The CDR3 has 15 residues. V was clipped by 5 bases and J by 4 bases; unmatched bases: 7. Germline V gene data show CDR1 as LNHDA and CDR2 as SQIVND (reference sequence). This chain's CDR3 is CASSDGQGGSYGYTF. The CDR3, as DNA: TGTGCCAGTAGTGATGGACAGGGGGGCAGCTATGGCTACACCTTC.

The rearrangement links TRBV9 to TRBJ2-5; 8 bases agree with TRBD1. The ends lost 7 bases at V and 5 bases at J; junction bases unmatched: 4. The CDR3 length is 12 residues. Germline V gene sequence: CDR1 SGDLS, CDR2 YYNGEE. CDR3 nucleotides: TGTGCCAGCCAGGGGGCAGAGGAGACCCAGTACTTC. Its protein is CASQGAEETQYF.

This chain joins TRBV3-1 (or the pseudogene TRBV3-2) and TRBJ2-3, with D tentatively TRBD1 (6 bases). The V end was cut by 8 bases, the J end by 6 bases, with 15 bases between. The CDR3 has 13 amino acids. CDR1 and CDR2 (germline): LGHDT, YNNKEL (reference sequence). In nucleotides, the CDR3 is TGTGCCAGCGACCAGGGGCTCGGGGATACGCAGTATTTT. This encodes CASDQGLGDTQYF.

This chain connects TRBV6-2 or TRBV6-3 to TRBJ1-2, with TRBD1 matching over 7 bases. J lost 4 bases, V lost 6 bases, and 5 bases had no gene match. CDR1 is MNHEY and CDR2 is SVGEGT in the germline V gene. The CDR3 loop spans 13 amino acids. The CDR3 loop reads CASSEGQFYGYTF. The DNA of the CDR3 is TGTGCCAGCAGCGAGGGACAGTTCTATGGCTACACCTTC.

V and J are TRBV29-1 and TRBJ2-7; 8 bases map to TRBD1. With V trimmed by 6 bases and J by 6 bases, 4 bases remained unmatched. This CDR3 has 11 residues. Germline V gene lookup returns CDR1 SQVTM and CDR2 ANQGSEA. CDR3 sequence reads: CSVVTGAEQYF. The CDR3 DNA sequence: TGCAGCGTCGTGACAGGGGCCGAGCAGTACTTC.

This chain links TRBV7-6 with TRBJ2-1; 13 bases agree with TRBD2. Germline CDR1 and CDR2: SGHVS and FNYEAQ. Trimming cost V 4 bases and J 9 bases; bases outside gene matches: 3. The CDR3 runs 14 residues. In DNA, the CDR3 is TGTGCCAGCAGCTCCCGGACTAGCGGGGGTGAGCAGTTCTTC. Protein: CASSSRTSGGEQFF. Using reference TRBV7-6 and TRBJ2-1 for the parts outside the CDR3, the full variable domain is GAGVSQSPRYKVTKRGQDVALRCDPISGHVSLYWYRQALGQGPEFLTYFNYEAQQDKSGLPNDRFSAERPEGSISTLTIQRTEQRDSAMYRCASSSRTSGGEQFFGPGTRLTVL.

This clone has only one observation. The V gene is TRBV11-2, the J gene TRBJ2-2; 12 nucleotides line up with TRBD2. Unmatched junction bases numbered 14, after V lost 5 bases and J lost 4 bases. The CDR3 totals 19 residues. Germline CDR1 reads SGHAT; CDR2 reads FQNNGV. The DNA of the CDR3 is TGTGCCAGCAGCCCTTGGACTAGCGGGATTATAAGCGGCACCGGGGAGCTGTTTTTT. It specifies CASSPWTSGIISGTGELFF.

The chain employs TRBV3-1 (or the pseudogene TRBV3-2) and TRBJ1-6; possibly TRBD1 for D (6 bases). Germline V gene lookup returns CDR1 LGHDT and CDR2 YNNKEL (reference sequence). V was clipped by 4 bases and J by 6 bases, with 16 bases between them. The CDR3 runs 16 residues. CDR3 DNA: TGTGCCAGCAGCCTCATTACAGGGATGGGTAATTCACCCCTCCACTTT. Its protein is CASSLITGMGNSPLHF.

The chain has TRBV5-1 and TRBJ2-5; maybe TRBD2 (7 bases). Germline assignment: CDR1 SGHRS and CDR2 YFSETQ. This CDR3 is 14 amino acids long. Deletions cut 3 bases from V and 2 bases from J, with 11 bases between. The CDR3 DNA reads TGCGCCAGCAGCTCGCGGGGGCTGCAAGAGACCCAGTACTTC. Protein: CASSSRGLQETQYF.